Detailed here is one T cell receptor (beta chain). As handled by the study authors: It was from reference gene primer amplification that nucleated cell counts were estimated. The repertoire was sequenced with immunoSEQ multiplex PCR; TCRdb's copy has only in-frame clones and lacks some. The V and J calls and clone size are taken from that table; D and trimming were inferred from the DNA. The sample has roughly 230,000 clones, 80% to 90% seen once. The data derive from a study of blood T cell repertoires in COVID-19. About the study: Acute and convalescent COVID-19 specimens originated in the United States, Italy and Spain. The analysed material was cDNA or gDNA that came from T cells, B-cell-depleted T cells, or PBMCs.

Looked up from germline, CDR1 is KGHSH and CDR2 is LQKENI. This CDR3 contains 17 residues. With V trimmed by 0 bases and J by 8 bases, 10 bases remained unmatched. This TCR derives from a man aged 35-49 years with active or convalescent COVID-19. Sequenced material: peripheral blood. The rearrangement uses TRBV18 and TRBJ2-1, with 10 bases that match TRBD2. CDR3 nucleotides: TGTGCCAGCTCACCACCGGTCGCTAGCGGGAGTCGGGATGAGCAGTTCTTC. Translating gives CASSPPVASGSRDEQFF.